The 5 T cell receptor beta chains below come from one sample, sequenced in a study of cytomegalovirus exposure and HLA in healthy donors. 13 Jbeta primers and 60 Vbeta primers were used for the PCR. Clones were read by immunoSEQ multiplex PCR, and TCRdb kept only the in-frame ones, dropping some. This sample yields more than 100,000 clones, of which less than 80% are seen a single time; roughly 4% belongs to the top ten. The sample consisted of PBMCs. These TCRs come from a man over 45 in good health and CMV-seropositive.

This chain links TRBV6-1 with TRBJ2-3; 8 bases agree with TRBD1. The junction had 2 bases not matched to a gene; V was cut back by 5 bases and J by 4 bases. The V gene's germline CDR1 is MNHNS and CDR2 SASEGT. The CDR3 totals 13 residues. The CDR3 DNA reads as TGTGCCAGCAGTTGGACAGGGTCAGATACGCAGTATTTT. The encoded protein is CASSWTGSDTQYF.

The chain combines TRBV6-5 with TRBJ1-4; TRBD1 matches 10 bases. This CDR3 contains 15 residues. The germline V gene has CDR1 MNHEY and CDR2 SVGAGI. V was clipped by 4 bases and J by 8 bases; unmatched bases: 7. CDR3 nucleotide sequence: TGTGCCAGCAGTTCACCGGGACAGGGGTACGAAAAACTGTTTTTT. Translated: CASSSPGQGYEKLFF.

V and J are TRBV5-5 and TRBJ2-3; TRBD2 agrees at 9 bases. Germline V lookup: CDR1 SGHKS, CDR2 YYEKEE (reference sequence). There are 16 residues in the CDR3. Losses at the gene ends were 0 bases for V and 2 bases for J; bases not matched to a gene: 4. The CDR3 DNA reads TGTGCCAGCAGCTTGGTAGCGGGGGCCCCCACAGATACGCAGTATTTT. It yields the protein CASSLVAGAPTDTQYF.

CDR3 region: CASLTNYGYTF. The CDR3 nucleotides read TGTGCCAGTCTAACTAACTATGGCTACACCTTC. V and J are TRBV28 and TRBJ1-2; no reliable D call. V dropped 9 bases and J dropped 0 bases, with 5 bases sitting between them. This CDR3 contains 11 residues. CDR1 is MDHEN and CDR2 is SYDVKM in the germline V gene.

This chain connects TRBV4-2 to TRBJ1-1, with 8 positions matching TRBD1. Germline V gene sequence: CDR1 LGHNA, CDR2 YNFKEQ. The ends lost 2 bases at V and 1 base at J; junction bases unmatched: 6. The CDR3 spans 16 residues. CDR3 DNA: TGTGCCAGCAGCCAAAGGCAGGGGGCGAGGAACACTGAAGCTTTCTTT. It encodes CASSQRQGARNTEAFF.